One sample yielded the 26 T cell receptor beta chains listed below, sequenced in a study of blood T cells in healthy people across ages. Sample-barcoded 5' priming and a J-beta primer mix drove a second PCR of about 6 to 12 cycles. Each CDR3 protein gets one entry after TCRdb re-called the 5' RACE reads with MiXCR. The top ten hold 10% to 15% of the sample, which has approximately 880,000 distinct CDR3 sequences, about 44% seen once. Sequences were obtained from blood. Receptors were obtained from a young man in good health.

This chain connects TRBV28 to TRBJ2-6; D gene ambiguous. The CDR3 consists of 15 residues. Germline V CDR1 and CDR2: MDHEN, SYDVKM. Trimming removed 2 bases from V and 2 bases from J, with 7 bases in between. In DNA, the CDR3 is TGTGCCAGCAGTTTAGGGCCCGCTGGGGCCAACGTCCTGACTTTC. Amino acid sequence: CASSLGPAGANVLTF. The full variable domain, with the rest looked up from reference TRBV28 and TRBJ2-6, is DVKVTQSSRYLVKRTGEKVFLECVQDMDHENMFWYRQDPGLGLRLIYFSYDVKMKEKGDIPEGYSVSREKKERFSLILESASTNQTSMYLCASSLGPAGANVLTFGAGSRLTVL.

This clonotype showed up many times. The chain couples TRBV29-1 to TRBJ2-3; D is perhaps TRBD2 (7 bases). V lost 4 bases and J 5 bases, leaving 10 bases between the germline ends. This CDR3 is 12 amino acids long. Looked up from germline, CDR1 is SQVTM and CDR2 is ANQGSEA. CDR3 in DNA: TGCAGCGTTGGAGGGGGGGAAGATACGCAGTATTTT. Residues: CSVGGGEDTQYF.

The sample holds many counts of this clonotype. This chain uses TRBV5-1 with TRBJ1-4; D unresolved. The CDR3 has 15 residues. Trimming shortened V by 5 bases and J by 5 bases, and 16 bases separated the two germline ends. CDR1 and CDR2 (germline): SGHRS, YFSETQ. CDR3 DNA: TGCGCCAGCAGTCCCCCGGATGTAGTAAATGAAAAACTGTTTTTT. Protein sequence: CASSPPDVVNEKLFF. Looking up the rest from reference TRBV5-1 and TRBJ1-4 gives the full variable domain: KAGVTQTPRYLIKTRGQQVTLSCSPISGHRSVSWYQQTPGQGLQFLFEYFSETQRNKGNFPGRFSGRQFSNSRSEMNVSTLELGDSALYLCASSPPDVVNEKLFFGSGTQLSVL.

The chain employs TRBV5-1 and TRBJ2-3; tentative D call: TRBD2 (5 bases). V was shortened by 1 base and J by 4 bases, with 13 bases between the two germline ends. CDR3 length: 15 residues. Germline V CDR1 and CDR2: SGHRS, YFSETQ. The DNA of the CDR3 is TGCGCCAGCAGCTTGAGAGCGGTGGGGTCAGATACGCAGTATTTT. Translation gives CASSLRAVGSDTQYF.

Only a few counts were recorded for this clonotype. This rearrangement joins TRBV20-1 to TRBJ2-3; the match to TRBD2 covers 10 bases. Per the germline V gene, CDR1 is DFQATT and CDR2 is SNEGSKA (reference sequence). V shed 1 base, J shed 4 bases, and the junction held 5 bases outside the gene matches. CDR3 length: 15 amino acids. CDR3 loop: CSARVAGGPPDTQYF. Written as DNA, the CDR3 is TGCAGTGCTAGAGTAGCGGGGGGCCCCCCAGATACGCAGTATTTT.

This clonotype turned up a few times. The V call is TRBV28, the J call TRBJ1-2; D is ambiguous. CDR3 length: 14 amino acids. Per the germline V gene, CDR1 is MDHEN and CDR2 is SYDVKM. V lost 5 bases and J lost 8, with 18 bases in between. The CDR3 loop is CASSGGNGVSGYTF. The CDR3 bases are TGTGCCAGCAGTGGTGGGAACGGGGTGTCCGGCTACACCTTC.

The chain combines TRBV3-1 with TRBJ2-5; D gene ambiguous. The CDR3 is 13 amino acids. Germline V gene lookup returns CDR1 LGHDT and CDR2 YNNKEL (reference sequence). Trimming stripped 0 bases from V and 7 bases from J, with 9 bases between. CDR3 sequence reads: CASSQELAGTQYF. CDR3 DNA sequence: TGTGCCAGCAGCCAAGAACTGGCTGGGACCCAGTACTTC.

The V call is TRBV7-2, the J call TRBJ2-1, with D perhaps TRBD1 (6 bases). There are 15 residues in the CDR3. Trimming pared 2 bases from V and 7 bases from J, leaving 15 bases between. Germline assignment: CDR1 SGHTA and CDR2 FQGNSA. The CDR3 loop is CASSLLGQGLNEQFF. The CDR3, as DNA: TGTGCCAGCAGCTTACTCGGGCAGGGGTTAAATGAGCAGTTCTTC.

The chain joins TRBV29-1 to TRBJ1-1; D may be TRBD1 (5 bases). Germline V lookup: CDR1 SQVTM, CDR2 ANQGSEA. Trimming removed 3 bases at V and 11 bases at J, with 13 bases between. This CDR3 has 11 residues. The CDR3 sequence is CSVESAGKAFF. In DNA form, the CDR3 reads TGCAGCGTTGAGTCGGCAGGGAAGGCTTTCTTT.

This clonotype has just a few counts. The rearrangement links TRBV4-3 to TRBJ2-2; D may be TRBD1 or TRBD2 (5 bases each). Looked up from germline, CDR1 is LGHNA and CDR2 is YSLEER. The CDR3 totals 14 residues. V was shortened by 0 bases and J by 5 bases, with 7 bases between the two germline ends. CDR3 loop: CASSQDEGTGELFF. CDR3 nucleotide sequence: TGCGCCAGCAGCCAAGATGAGGGGACCGGGGAGCTGTTTTTT.

This clonotype was counted only a few times. The V call is TRBV25-1, the J call TRBJ2-1, with D perhaps TRBD1 (6 bases). In germline, CDR1 is MGHDK, CDR2 SYGVNS. The CDR3 sequence is 14 residues long. V lost 4 bases to trimming and J lost 4 bases, with 11 bases between them. This chain's CDR3 is CASSARTDYNEQFF. The CDR3 DNA follows: TGTGCCAGCAGTGCTCGGACAGATTACAATGAGCAGTTCTTC.

This clonotype was seen once. V usage is TRBV20-1 and J usage is TRBJ2-3; D perhaps matches TRBD1 (6 bases). The CDR3 sequence is 14 residues long. Germline lookup yields CDR1 DFQATT and CDR2 SNEGSKA (reference sequence). V was trimmed by 4 bases and J by 3 bases, leaving 14 bases between them. In DNA, the CDR3 is TGCAGTGCTATAAGGGGGACGGGGACAGATACGCAGTATTTT. Its translation is CSAIRGTGTDTQYF.

The chain recombines TRBV20-1 with TRBJ2-1; D is possibly TRBD2 (6 bases). Trimming removed 6 bases at V and 7 bases at J, with 19 bases between. CDR1 and CDR2 from the germline V gene are DFQATT and SNEGSKA (reference sequence). The CDR3 covers 14 residues. CDR3 sequence reads: CSAPSPQRGNEQFF. In nucleotides, the CDR3 is TGCAGTGCGCCCTCCCCCCAACGGGGGAATGAGCAGTTCTTC.

The chain has TRBV28 and TRBJ2-1; no clear D gene. Germline-derived CDR1 and CDR2 are MDHEN and SYDVKM. Trimming left V 7 bases short and J 8 bases short, with 15 bases between. The length of the CDR3 is 13 residues. This CDR3 reads CASNLGAYDEQFF. CDR3 DNA sequence: TGTGCCAGCAATCTCGGAGCTTACGATGAGCAGTTCTTC. Full variable domain (outside the CDR3, taken from reference TRBV28 and TRBJ2-1): DVKVTQSSRYLVKRTGEKVFLECVQDMDHENMFWYRQDPGLGLRLIYFSYDVKMKEKGDIPEGYSVSREKKERFSLILESASTNQTSMYLCASNLGAYDEQFFGPGTRLTVL.

The chain recombines TRBV20-1 with TRBJ1-1, with a weak D call TRBD1 (5 bases). Germline CDR1 DFQATT, CDR2 SNEGSKA (reference sequence). V was shortened by 6 bases and J by 6 bases, with 17 bases between the two germline ends. The CDR3 runs to 13 residues. CDR3 bases: TGCAGTGCGCCGCAGGGCCCCGGTTCTGAAGCTTTCTTT. This codes for CSAPQGPGSEAFF.

V gene TRBV7-9 combines with J gene TRBJ2-7, with TRBD1 matching 8 bases. The germline CDR1 and CDR2 sequences are SEHNR and FQNEAQ (reference sequence). Trimming at V came to 5 bases and at J to 7 bases, leaving 13 bases not matched to a gene. The CDR3 sequence is 15 residues long. Here the CDR3 reads CASSPQGASYNEQYF. The CDR3 DNA sequence: TGTGCCAGCAGCCCTCAGGGGGCGAGCTACAATGAGCAGTACTTC.

For this clonotype: A read error may produce the germline difference seen at one junction end. The chain combines TRBV4-1 with TRBJ2-1, with D uncertain. The CDR3 runs to 13 residues. The V gene's germline CDR1 is MGHRA and CDR2 YSYEKL. The CDR3 loop is CTSSLILGNEQFF. CDR3 nucleotides: TGTACCAGCAGCCTCATACTCGGGAATGAGCAGTTCTTC.

This clonotype was recorded a few times. This sequence joins TRBV4-1 and TRBJ2-3; D is possibly TRBD1 or TRBD2 (5 bases each). Trimming pared 4 bases from V and 2 bases from J, leaving 16 bases between. There are 16 residues in the CDR3. Germline V lookup: CDR1 MGHRA, CDR2 YSYEKL. CDR3 DNA sequence: TGCGCCAGCAGCCTCCGCCGGGACGGAAACACAGATACGCAGTATTTT. This codes for CASSLRRDGNTDTQYF.

The rearrangement joins TRBV7-6 to TRBJ2-3; D could derive from TRBD1 or TRBD2 (5 bases each). Germline V CDR1 and CDR2: SGHVS, FNYEAQ. The CDR3 sequence is 15 residues long. The V end lost 1 base, the J end lost 1 base, and 9 bases lay between the germline ends. DNA for the CDR3: TGTGCCAGCAGCTTAGGGGACGATGGCACAGATACGCAGTATTTT. Protein sequence: CASSLGDDGTDTQYF.

The chain recombines TRBV6-1 with TRBJ2-3, with TRBD2 identical over 7 bases. Germline lookup yields CDR1 MNHNS and CDR2 SASEGT. CDR3 size: 15 residues. The V segment lost 2 bases and the J segment 2 bases; nucleotides outside the gene matches: 4. The CDR3 region has the DNA TGTGCCAGCAGTGAAAGGGCGGGGGACACAGATACGCAGTATTTT. It is translated as CASSERAGDTDTQYF.

The chain carries TRBV10-3 and TRBJ1-6; D call uncertain. Germline V gives CDR1 ENHRY, CDR2 SYGVKD. The V gene lost 4 bases and the J gene lost 4 bases, with 8 bases spanning the gap. The CDR3 contains 14 residues. The CDR3 nucleotides read TGTGCCATCAGTGGGGAAGTTTATAATTCACCCCTCCACTTT. It encodes CAISGEVYNSPLHF.

V and J are TRBV27 and TRBJ2-1, with 9 bases aligning to TRBD1. This CDR3 is built from 16 residues. Germline assignment: CDR1 MNHEY and CDR2 SMNVEV (reference sequence). The trim removed 0 bases at V and 6 bases at J, leaving 6 bases unmatched. CDR3 amino acids: CASSLSVGDRVNEQFF. The CDR3 coding sequence is TGTGCCAGCAGTTTATCGGTGGGGGACAGGGTCAATGAGCAGTTCTTC.

The chain links TRBV28 to TRBJ2-4; no clear D gene. Germline V gives CDR1 MDHEN, CDR2 SYDVKM. CDR3 size: 14 residues. V was clipped by 5 bases and J by 0 bases, with 8 bases between them. As DNA, the CDR3 is TGTGCCAGCAGTGTTAGTTTAGCCAAAAACATTCAGTACTTC. Translated: CASSVSLAKNIQYF.

V usage is TRBV5-1 and J usage is TRBJ2-7, with 7 bases matching TRBD1. Germline V gene sequence: CDR1 SGHRS, CDR2 YFSETQ. Trimming at V came to 4 bases and at J to 4 bases, leaving 5 bases not matched to a gene. The CDR3 runs 13 residues. CDR3 loop: CASSRQGEYEQYF. The DNA of the CDR3 is TGCGCCAGCAGCCGACAGGGAGAGTACGAGCAGTACTTC.

This clonotype was picked up one time. The V call is TRBV6-1, the J call TRBJ2-3, with TRBD2 identical over 9 bases. The CDR3 contains 16 residues. Germline-derived CDR1 and CDR2 are MNHNS and SASEGT. With 5 bases clipped from V and 0 bases from J, the junction kept 6 bases outside the gene matches. As DNA, the CDR3 is TGTGCCAGCAGTACATATCTAGCGGGGAGCACAGATACGCAGTATTTT. This sequence encodes CASSTYLAGSTDTQYF.

Regarding this clonotype: Compared with germline, one end of the junction differs, possibly owing to a read error. The chain links TRBV5-1 to TRBJ1-6; weak D call: TRBD1 (5 bases). Germline lookup yields CDR1 SGHRS and CDR2 YFSETQ. There are 17 residues in the CDR3. The CDR3 bases are TGCGCCAGCAGCTCCCTCCGGGGGGGATCGGAAAATTCATCCCTCCACTTT. As protein: CASSSLRGGSENSSLHF.